Here is one T cell receptor beta chain with its context. This record comes from a study of shared T cell receptors in the human thymus. This CDR3 is built from 14 residues. With 7 bases removed from V and 6 bases from J, the gap between germline ends came to 16 bases. CDR1 and CDR2 (germline): LNHNV, YYDKDF (reference sequence). The data were produced by immunoSEQ multiplex PCR, yet TCRdb's version contains in-frame clones alone and is incomplete. Here the sample spans under 450,000 clones, over 90% being singletons. The specimen sequenced was thymocytes. This TCR was sampled from a human donor. The chain recombines TRBV15 with TRBJ2-1; possibly TRBD2 for D (6 bases). CDR3 DNA sequence: TGTGCCACCACCCCGGGACTCCCGGTCAATGAGCAGTTCTTC. Translation gives CATTPGLPVNEQFF.